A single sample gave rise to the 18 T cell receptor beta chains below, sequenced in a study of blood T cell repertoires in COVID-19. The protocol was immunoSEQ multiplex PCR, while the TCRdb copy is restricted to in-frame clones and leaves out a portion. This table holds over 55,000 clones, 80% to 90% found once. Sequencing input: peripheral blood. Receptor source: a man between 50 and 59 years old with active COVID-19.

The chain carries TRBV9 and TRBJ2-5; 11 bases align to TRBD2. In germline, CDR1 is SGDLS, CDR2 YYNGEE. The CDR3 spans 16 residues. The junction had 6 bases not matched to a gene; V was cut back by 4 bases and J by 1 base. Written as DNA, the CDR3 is TGTGCCAGCAGCCCCCGACTAGCGGGGCCCCAAGAGACCCAGTACTTC. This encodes CASSPRLAGPQETQYF.

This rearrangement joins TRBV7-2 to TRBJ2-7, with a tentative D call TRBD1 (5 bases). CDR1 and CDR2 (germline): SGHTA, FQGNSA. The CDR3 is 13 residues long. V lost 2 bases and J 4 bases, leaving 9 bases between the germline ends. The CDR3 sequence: CASSLQGGYEQYF. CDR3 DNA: TGTGCCAGCAGCTTACAGGGTGGGTACGAGCAGTACTTC.

DNA for the CDR3: TGTGCCAGCAGCGATGGCCGGGGGCTAGCGGGCTCCTACGAGCAGTACTTC. It is translated as CASSDGRGLAGSYEQYF. J is TRBJ2-7 and V is TRBV7-2, with 8 bases fitting TRBD2. V lost 5 bases to trimming and J lost 0 bases; unmatched junction nucleotides: 12. Germline assignment: CDR1 SGHTA and CDR2 FQGNSA. This CDR3 is 17 amino acids long.

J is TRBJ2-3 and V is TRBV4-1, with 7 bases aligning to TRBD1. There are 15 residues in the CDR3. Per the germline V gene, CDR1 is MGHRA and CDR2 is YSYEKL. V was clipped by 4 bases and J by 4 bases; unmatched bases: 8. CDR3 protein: CASSRRQGEADTQYF. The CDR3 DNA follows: TGCGCCAGCAGCCGACGACAGGGTGAGGCAGATACGCAGTATTTT.

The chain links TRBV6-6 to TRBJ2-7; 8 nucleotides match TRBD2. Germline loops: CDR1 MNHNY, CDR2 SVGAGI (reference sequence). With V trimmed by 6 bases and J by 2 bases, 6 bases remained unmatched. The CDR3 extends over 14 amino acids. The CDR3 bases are TGTGCCAGCAGCCTAGCGGGCCCTGCCTACGAGCAGTACTTC. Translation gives CASSLAGPAYEQYF.

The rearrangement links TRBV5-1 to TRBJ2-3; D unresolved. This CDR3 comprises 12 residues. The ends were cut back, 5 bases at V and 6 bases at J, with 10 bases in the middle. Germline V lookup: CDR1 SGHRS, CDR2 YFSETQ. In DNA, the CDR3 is TGCGCCAGCAGGGAGTTGAGCGATACGCAGTATTTT. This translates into CASRELSDTQYF.

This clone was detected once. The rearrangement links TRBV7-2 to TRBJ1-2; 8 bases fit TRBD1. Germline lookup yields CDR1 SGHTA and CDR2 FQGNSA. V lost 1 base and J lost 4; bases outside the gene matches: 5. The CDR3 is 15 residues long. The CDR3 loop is CASSLVTGGGYGYTF. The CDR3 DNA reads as TGTGCCAGCAGCTTAGTTACAGGGGGAGGCTATGGCTACACCTTC.

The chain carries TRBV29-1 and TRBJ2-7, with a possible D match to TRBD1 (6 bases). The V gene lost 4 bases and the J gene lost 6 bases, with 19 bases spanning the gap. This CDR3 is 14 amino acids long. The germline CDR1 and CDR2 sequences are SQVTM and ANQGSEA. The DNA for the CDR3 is TGCAGCGTTGGCGGTGCAGGGGACCTCTCCGAGCAGTACTTC. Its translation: CSVGGAGDLSEQYF.

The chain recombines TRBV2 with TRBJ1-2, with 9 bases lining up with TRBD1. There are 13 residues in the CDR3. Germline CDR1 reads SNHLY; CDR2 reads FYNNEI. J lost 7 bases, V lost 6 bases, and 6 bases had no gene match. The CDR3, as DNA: TGTGCCAGCAGGGACAGGGGTTTGGGTGGCTACACCTTC. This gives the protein CASRDRGLGGYTF.

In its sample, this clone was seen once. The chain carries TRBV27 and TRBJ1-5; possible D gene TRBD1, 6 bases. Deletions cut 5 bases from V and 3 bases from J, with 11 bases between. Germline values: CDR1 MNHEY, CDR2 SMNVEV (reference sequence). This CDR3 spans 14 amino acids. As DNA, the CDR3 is TGTGCCAGCAGTCTGGACAGCCTCAATCAGCCCCAGCATTTT. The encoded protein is CASSLDSLNQPQHF.

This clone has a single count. The CDR3 is CASSLSILYRDRGRDQPQHF. The CDR3 region has the DNA TGTGCCAGCAGTTTATCCATACTTTACCGGGACAGGGGGCGCGATCAGCCCCAGCATTTT. This chain uses TRBV28 with TRBJ1-5; 12 nucleotides line up with TRBD1. V lost 1 base and J lost 5; bases outside the gene matches: 15. This CDR3 is built from 20 residues. Per the germline V gene, CDR1 is MDHEN and CDR2 is SYDVKM.

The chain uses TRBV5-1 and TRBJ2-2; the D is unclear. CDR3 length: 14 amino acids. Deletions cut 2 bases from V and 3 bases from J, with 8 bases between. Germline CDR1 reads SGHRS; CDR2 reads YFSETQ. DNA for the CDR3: TGCGCCAGCAGCTTTCCTTCGGACACCGGGGAGCTGTTTTTT. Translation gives CASSFPSDTGELFF.

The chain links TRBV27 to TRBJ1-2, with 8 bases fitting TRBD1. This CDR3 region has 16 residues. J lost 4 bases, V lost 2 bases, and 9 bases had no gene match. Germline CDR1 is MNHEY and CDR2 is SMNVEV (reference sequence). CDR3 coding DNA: TGTGCCAGCAGTTTAGTAGGGACAGGATCAACCTATGGCTACACCTTC. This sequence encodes CASSLVGTGSTYGYTF.

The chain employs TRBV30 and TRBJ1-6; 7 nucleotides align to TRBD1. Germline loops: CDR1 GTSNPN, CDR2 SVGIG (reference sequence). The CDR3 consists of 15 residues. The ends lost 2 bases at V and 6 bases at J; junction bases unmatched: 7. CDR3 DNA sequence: TGTGCCTGGAGTATTGGGACAGTTACTAATTCACCCCTCCACTTT. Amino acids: CAWSIGTVTNSPLHF.

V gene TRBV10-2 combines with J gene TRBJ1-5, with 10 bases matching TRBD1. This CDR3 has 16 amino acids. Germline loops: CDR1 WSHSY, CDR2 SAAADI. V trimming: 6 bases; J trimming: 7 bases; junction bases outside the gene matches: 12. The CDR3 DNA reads TGCGCCAGCAGCCCCCCCGACAGGGACAGGGGACAGCCCCAGCATTTT. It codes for CASSPPDRDRGQPQHF.

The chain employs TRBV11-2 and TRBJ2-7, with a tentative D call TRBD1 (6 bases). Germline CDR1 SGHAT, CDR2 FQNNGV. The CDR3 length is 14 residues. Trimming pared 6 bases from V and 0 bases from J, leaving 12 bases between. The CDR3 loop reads CASSSQQGSYEQYF. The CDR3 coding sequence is TGTGCCAGCAGTTCGCAACAGGGCTCCTACGAGCAGTACTTC.

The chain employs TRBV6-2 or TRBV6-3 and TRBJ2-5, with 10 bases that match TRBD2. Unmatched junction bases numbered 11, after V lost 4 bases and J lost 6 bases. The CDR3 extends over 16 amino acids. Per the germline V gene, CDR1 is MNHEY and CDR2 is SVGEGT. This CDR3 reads CASSSLRSGGGKTQYF. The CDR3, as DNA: TGTGCCAGCAGTTCCCTCCGAAGCGGGGGGGGAAAGACCCAGTACTTC.

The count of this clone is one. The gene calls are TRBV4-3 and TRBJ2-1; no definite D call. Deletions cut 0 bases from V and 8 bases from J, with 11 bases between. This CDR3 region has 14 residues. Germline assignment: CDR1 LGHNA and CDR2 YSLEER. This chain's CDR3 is CASSQESYEDEQFF. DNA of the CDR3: TGCGCCAGCAGCCAAGAATCGTATGAGGATGAGCAGTTCTTC.